The clone carrying this TCR beta chain has ten or more counts. Per the germline V gene, CDR1 is DFQATT and CDR2 is SNEGSKA (reference sequence). The CDR3 extends over 15 amino acids. The junction had 9 bases not matched to a gene; V was cut back by 3 bases and J by 5 bases. This entry belongs to a study of neurological immune-mediated disorders. cDNA synthesis was performed by 5'RACE with 10-nucleotide random UMIs. TCRdb re-called the 5' RACE reads through MiXCR, storing one row per CDR3 protein. The sample contains some 28,000 distinct CDR3 sequences, approximately 24% of which appear only once. Sequenced sample: CD4+ T cells from blood. This sequence originates from a man aged 45-65 years with HTLV-1-associated myelopathy (HAM/TSP). V is TRBV20-1 and J is TRBJ2-2; 7 nucleotides agree with TRBD2. This chain's CDR3 is CSASRGVHSTGELFF. The CDR3 DNA follows: TGCAGTGCTAGCCGGGGGGTACACTCAACCGGGGAGCTGTTTTTT.